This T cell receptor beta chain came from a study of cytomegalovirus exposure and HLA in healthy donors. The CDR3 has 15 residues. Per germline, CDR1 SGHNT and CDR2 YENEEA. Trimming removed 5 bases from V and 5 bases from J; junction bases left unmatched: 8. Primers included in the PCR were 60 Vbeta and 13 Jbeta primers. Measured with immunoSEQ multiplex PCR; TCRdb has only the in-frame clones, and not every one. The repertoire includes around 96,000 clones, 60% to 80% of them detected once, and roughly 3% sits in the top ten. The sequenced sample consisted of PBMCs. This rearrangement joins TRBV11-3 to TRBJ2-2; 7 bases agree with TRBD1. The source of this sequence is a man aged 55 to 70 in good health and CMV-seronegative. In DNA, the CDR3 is TGTGCCAGCAGCCCGACAGGGTATAGGACCGGGGAGCTGTTTTTT. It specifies CASSPTGYRTGELFF.